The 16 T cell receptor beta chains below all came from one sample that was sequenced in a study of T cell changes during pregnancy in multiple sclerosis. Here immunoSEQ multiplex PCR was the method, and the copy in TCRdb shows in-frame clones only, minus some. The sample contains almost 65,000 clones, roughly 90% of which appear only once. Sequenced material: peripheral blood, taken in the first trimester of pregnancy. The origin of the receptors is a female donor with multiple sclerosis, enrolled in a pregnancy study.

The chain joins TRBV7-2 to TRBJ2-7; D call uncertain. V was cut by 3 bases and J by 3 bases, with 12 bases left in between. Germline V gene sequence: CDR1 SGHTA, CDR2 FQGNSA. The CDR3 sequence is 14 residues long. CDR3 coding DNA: TGTGCCAGCAGCTTTTTAGCATTGGACTACGAGCAGTACTTC. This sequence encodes CASSFLALDYEQYF.

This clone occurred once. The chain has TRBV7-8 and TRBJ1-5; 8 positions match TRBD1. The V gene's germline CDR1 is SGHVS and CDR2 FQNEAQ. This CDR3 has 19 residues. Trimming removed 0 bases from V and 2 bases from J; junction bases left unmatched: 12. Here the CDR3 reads CASSLAGWAGGVGNQPQHF. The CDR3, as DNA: TGTGCCAGCAGCTTAGCGGGGTGGGCAGGGGGCGTTGGCAATCAGCCCCAGCATTTT.

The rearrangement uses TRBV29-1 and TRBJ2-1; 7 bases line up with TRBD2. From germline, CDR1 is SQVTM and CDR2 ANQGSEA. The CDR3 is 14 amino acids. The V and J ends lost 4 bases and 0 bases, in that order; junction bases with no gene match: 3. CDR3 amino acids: CSVVAGGSYNEQFF. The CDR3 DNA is TGCAGCGTTGTAGCGGGTGGCTCCTACAATGAGCAGTTCTTC.

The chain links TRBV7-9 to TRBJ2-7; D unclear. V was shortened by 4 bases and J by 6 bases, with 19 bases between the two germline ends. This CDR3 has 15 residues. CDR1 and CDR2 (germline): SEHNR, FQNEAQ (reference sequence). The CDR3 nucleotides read TGTGCCAGCAGCTCCTACCCCCCTCGTGGTTCCGAGCAGTACTTC. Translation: CASSSYPPRGSEQYF.

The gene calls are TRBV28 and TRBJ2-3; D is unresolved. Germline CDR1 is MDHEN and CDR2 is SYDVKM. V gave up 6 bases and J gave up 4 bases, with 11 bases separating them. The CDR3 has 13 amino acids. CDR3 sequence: CASRASVPDTQYF. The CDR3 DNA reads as TGTGCCAGCAGAGCAAGCGTACCAGATACGCAGTATTTT.

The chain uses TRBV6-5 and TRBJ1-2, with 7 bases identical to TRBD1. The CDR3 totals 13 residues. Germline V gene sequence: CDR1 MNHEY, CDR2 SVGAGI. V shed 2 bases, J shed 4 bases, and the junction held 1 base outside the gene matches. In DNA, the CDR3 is TGTGCCAGCAGTTACAGGGGGCTCTATGGCTACACCTTC. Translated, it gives CASSYRGLYGYTF.

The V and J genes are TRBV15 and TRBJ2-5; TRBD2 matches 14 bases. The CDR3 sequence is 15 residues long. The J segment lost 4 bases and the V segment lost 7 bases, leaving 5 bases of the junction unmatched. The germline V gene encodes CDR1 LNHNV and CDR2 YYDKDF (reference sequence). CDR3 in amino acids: CATTTTSGRGETQYF. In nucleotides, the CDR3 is TGTGCCACCACCACGACTAGCGGGAGGGGAGAGACCCAGTACTTC.

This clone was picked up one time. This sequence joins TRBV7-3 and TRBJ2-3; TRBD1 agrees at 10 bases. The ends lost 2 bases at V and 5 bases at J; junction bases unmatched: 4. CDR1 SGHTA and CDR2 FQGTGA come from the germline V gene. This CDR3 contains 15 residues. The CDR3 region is CASSLGTGVGDTQYF. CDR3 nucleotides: TGTGCCAGCAGCTTAGGGACAGGGGTGGGAGATACGCAGTATTTT. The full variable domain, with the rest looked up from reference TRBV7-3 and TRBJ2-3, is GAGVSQTPSNKVTEKGKYVELRCDPISGHTALYWYRQSLGQGPEFLIYFQGTGAADDSGLPNDRFFAVRPEGSVSTLKIQRTERGDSAVYLCASSLGTGVGDTQYFGPGTRLTVL.

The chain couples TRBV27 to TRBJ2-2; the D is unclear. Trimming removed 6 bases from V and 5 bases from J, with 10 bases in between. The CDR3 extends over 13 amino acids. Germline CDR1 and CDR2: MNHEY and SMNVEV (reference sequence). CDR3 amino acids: CASSNPSTGELFF. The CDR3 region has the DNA TGTGCCAGCAGCAATCCTAGTACCGGGGAGCTGTTTTTT.

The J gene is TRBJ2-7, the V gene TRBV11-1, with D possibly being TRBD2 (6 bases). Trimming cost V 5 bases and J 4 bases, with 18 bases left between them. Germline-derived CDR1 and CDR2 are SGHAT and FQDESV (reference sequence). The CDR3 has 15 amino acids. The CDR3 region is CASSTSGGSRYEQYF. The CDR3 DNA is TGTGCCAGCAGCACTTCCGGGGGTTCGAGGTACGAGCAGTACTTC.

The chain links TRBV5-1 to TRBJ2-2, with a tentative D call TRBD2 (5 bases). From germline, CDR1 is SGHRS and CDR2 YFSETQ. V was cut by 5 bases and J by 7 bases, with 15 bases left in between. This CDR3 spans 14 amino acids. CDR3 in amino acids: CASSYSSIGGELFF. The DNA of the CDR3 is TGCGCCAGCAGTTATTCTAGCATCGGCGGGGAGCTGTTTTTT.

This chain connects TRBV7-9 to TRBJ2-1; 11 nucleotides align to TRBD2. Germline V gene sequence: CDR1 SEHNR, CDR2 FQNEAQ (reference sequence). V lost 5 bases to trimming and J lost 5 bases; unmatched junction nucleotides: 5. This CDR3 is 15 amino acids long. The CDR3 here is CASSPGLAANNEQFF. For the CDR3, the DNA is TGTGCCAGCAGCCCGGGACTAGCGGCTAACAATGAGCAGTTCTTC.

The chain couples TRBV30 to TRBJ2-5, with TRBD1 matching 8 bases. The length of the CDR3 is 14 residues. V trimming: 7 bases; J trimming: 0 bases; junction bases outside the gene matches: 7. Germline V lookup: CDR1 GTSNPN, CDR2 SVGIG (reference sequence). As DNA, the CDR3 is TGTGCCTCTACCAGGACAGGGTACCAAGAGACCCAGTACTTC. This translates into CASTRTGYQETQYF.

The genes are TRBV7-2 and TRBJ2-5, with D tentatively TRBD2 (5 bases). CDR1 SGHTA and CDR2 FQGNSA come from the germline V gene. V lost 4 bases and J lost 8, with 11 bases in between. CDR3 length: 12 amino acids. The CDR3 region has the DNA TGTGCCAGCAGCTCCGGCCCGGGAACCCAGTACTTC. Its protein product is CASSSGPGTQYF.

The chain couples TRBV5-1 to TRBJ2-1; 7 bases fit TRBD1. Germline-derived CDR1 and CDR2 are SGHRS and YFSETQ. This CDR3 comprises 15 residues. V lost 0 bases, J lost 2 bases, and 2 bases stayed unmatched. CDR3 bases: TGCGCCAGCAGCTTGGTTCAGGGGGCCTACAATGAGCAGTTCTTC. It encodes CASSLVQGAYNEQFF.

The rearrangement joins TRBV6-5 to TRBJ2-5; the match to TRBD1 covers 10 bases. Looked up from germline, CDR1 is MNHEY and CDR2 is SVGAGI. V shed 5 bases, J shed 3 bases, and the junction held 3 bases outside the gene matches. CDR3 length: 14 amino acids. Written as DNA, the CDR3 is TGTGCCAGCAGTGGACAGGGGGTCGAAGAGACCCAGTACTTC. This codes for CASSGQGVEETQYF.